A single sample gave rise to the 30 T cell receptor beta chains below, sequenced in a study of blood T cell repertoires in COVID-19. Some clones are missing from TCRdb's copy, which holds only in-frame ones; the method was immunoSEQ multiplex PCR. This table has roughly 350,000 clones, about 89% appearing once. The sample taken for sequencing was peripheral blood. The receptor source for this set is a woman aged 30 to 39 with COVID-19, enrolled during active disease.

The J gene is TRBJ2-5, the V gene TRBV19; 7 bases fit TRBD2. J lost 4 bases, V lost 3 bases, and 14 bases had no gene match. The length of the CDR3 is 17 residues. CDR1 and CDR2 (germline): LNHDA, SQIVND (reference sequence). The CDR3 protein is CASSITSRGPGGETQYF. For the CDR3, the DNA is TGTGCCAGTAGTATTACGAGTCGGGGCCCGGGGGGAGAGACCCAGTACTTC.

The chain has TRBV6-2 or TRBV6-3 and TRBJ2-7; TRBD1 is a possible D gene (5 bases). CDR3 length: 16 residues. Between the trimmed V and J ends, which lost 4 bases and 0 bases, there was a span of 16 bases. From germline, CDR1 is MNHEY and CDR2 SVGEGT. The CDR3, as DNA: TGTGCCAGCAGTTCCCCAGACAGCCTCATCTCCTACGAGCAGTACTTC. Protein sequence: CASSSPDSLISYEQYF.

This clone appeared a single time. The chain carries TRBV2 and TRBJ1-3; possibly TRBD1 for D (5 bases). V was shortened by 6 bases and J by 7 bases, with 10 bases between the two germline ends. The germline V gene has CDR1 SNHLY and CDR2 FYNNEI. The CDR3 spans 12 residues. CDR3 sequence: CASRQVSNTIYF. CDR3 in DNA: TGTGCCAGCAGACAGGTCTCTAACACCATATATTTT.

The V gene is TRBV3-1 (or the pseudogene TRBV3-2), the J gene TRBJ2-2; TRBD2 might be the D (6 bases). The CDR3 extends over 14 amino acids. The ends were cut back, 5 bases at V and 1 base at J, with 8 bases in the middle. Germline V gives CDR1 LGHDT, CDR2 YNNKEL (reference sequence). CDR3 sequence (DNA): TGTGCCAGCAGCTGGGAGGTGAACACCGGGGAGCTGTTTTTT. This gives the protein CASSWEVNTGELFF.

In its sample, this clone was seen once. For the CDR3, the DNA is TGTGCCAAAAGGACTAGCGGGATCGGGGTCTACAATGAGCAGTTCTTC. It encodes CAKRTSGIGVYNEQFF. This sequence joins TRBV2 and TRBJ2-1; TRBD2 aligns across 12 bases. J lost 3 bases, V lost 10 bases, and 10 bases had no gene match. There are 16 residues in the CDR3. Germline CDR1 and CDR2: SNHLY and FYNNEI. The full variable domain, with the rest looked up from reference TRBV2 and TRBJ2-1, is EPEVTQTPSHQVTQMGQEVILRCVPISNHLYFYWYRQILGQKVEFLVSFYNNEISEKSEIFDDQFSVERPDGSNFTLKIRSTKLEDSAMYFCAKRTSGIGVYNEQFFGPGTRLTVL.

The chain employs TRBV29-1 and TRBJ2-5; 8 nucleotides line up with TRBD1. The trim removed 2 bases at V and 5 bases at J, leaving 13 bases unmatched. Germline CDR1 SQVTM, CDR2 ANQGSEA. The length of the CDR3 is 16 residues. CDR3 sequence reads: CSVERAGQGGWETQYF. The CDR3 nucleotides read TGCAGCGTTGAAAGAGCCGGACAGGGCGGTTGGGAGACCCAGTACTTC.

The chain carries TRBV29-1 and TRBJ2-2; perhaps TRBD1 as D (5 bases). The CDR3 loop spans 14 amino acids. The V end was cut by 5 bases, the J end by 4 bases, with 14 bases between. CDR1 is SQVTM, CDR2 ANQGSEA, per germline. The CDR3 protein is CSVIDRVFTGELFF. CDR3 sequence (DNA): TGCAGCGTTATCGACAGAGTTTTCACCGGGGAGCTGTTTTTT.

The gene calls are TRBV7-9 and TRBJ2-1; a possible D gene is TRBD1 (6 bases). This CDR3 contains 15 residues. Germline V gene data show CDR1 as SEHNR and CDR2 as FQNEAQ (reference sequence). V lost 5 bases to trimming and J lost 0 bases, with 11 bases between them. CDR3 sequence reads: CASSATGSSYNEQFF. CDR3 DNA sequence: TGTGCCAGCAGCGCCACAGGGAGCTCCTACAATGAGCAGTTCTTC. Supplemented by reference TRBV7-9 and TRBJ2-1, the full variable domain reads DTGVSQNPRHKITKRGQNVTFRCDPISEHNRLYWYRQTLGQGPEFLTYFQNEAQLEKSRLLSDRFSAERPKGSFSTLEIQRTEQGDSAMYLCASSATGSSYNEQFFGPGTRLTVL.

The chain employs TRBV4-2 and TRBJ2-7, with 7 bases matching TRBD2. Unmatched junction bases numbered 4, after V lost 0 bases and J lost 2 bases. Germline V gene lookup returns CDR1 LGHNA and CDR2 YNFKEQ. The CDR3 loop spans 15 amino acids. The CDR3 DNA is TGTGCCAGCAGCCAAGAATGGCGGGGGACCTACGAGCAGTACTTC. Protein product: CASSQEWRGTYEQYF.

This chain connects TRBV5-5 to TRBJ2-7; 9 bases agree with TRBD2. Per the germline V gene, CDR1 is SGHKS and CDR2 is YYEKEE (reference sequence). Trimming removed 4 bases from V and 5 bases from J; junction bases left unmatched: 16. This CDR3 contains 17 residues. The DNA for the CDR3 is TGTGCCAGCAGCACCAACCTACTAGCGGGTAATCCCAACGAGCAGTACTTC. Translation: CASSTNLLAGNPNEQYF.

V usage is TRBV9 and J usage is TRBJ2-2; 9 bases are shared with TRBD1. The CDR3 runs 16 residues. Looked up from germline, CDR1 is SGDLS and CDR2 is YYNGEE. V trimming: 1 base; J trimming: 6 bases; junction bases outside the gene matches: 7. The CDR3 DNA sequence: TGTGCCAGCAGCGTACGAGGGGACAGGGCAGCCGGGGAGCTGTTTTTT. Protein product: CASSVRGDRAAGELFF.

V and J are TRBV29-1 and TRBJ1-1; perhaps TRBD1 as D (5 bases). The V end was cut by 7 bases, the J end by 3 bases, with 18 bases between. The CDR3 length is 14 residues. Germline V gene data show CDR1 as SQVTM and CDR2 as ANQGSEA. CDR3 in amino acids: CSAAPGVGDTEAFF. CDR3 sequence (DNA): TGCAGCGCTGCTCCGGGGGTTGGGGACACTGAAGCTTTCTTT. Supplemented by reference TRBV29-1 and TRBJ1-1, the full variable domain reads SAVISQKPSRDICQRGTSLTIQCQVDSQVTMMFWYRQQPGQSLTLIATANQGSEATYESGFVIDKFPISRPNLTFSTLTVSNMSPEDSSIYLCSAAPGVGDTEAFFGQGTRLTVV.

The gene calls are TRBV10-2 and TRBJ2-5, with 7 bases matching TRBD1. The CDR3 has 14 amino acids. The V segment lost 5 bases and the J segment 4 bases; nucleotides outside the gene matches: 7. Germline values: CDR1 WSHSY, CDR2 SAAADI. The CDR3 nucleotides are TGCGCCAGCAGTAGAGGGGGCGCGGTAGAGACCCAGTACTTC. Translation gives CASSRGGAVETQYF.

The rearrangement joins TRBV28 to TRBJ1-5; 10 positions agree with TRBD1. J gave up 1 base and V 3 bases, and 3 bases lay outside the gene matches. This CDR3 is built from 16 residues. CDR1 and CDR2 (germline): MDHEN, SYDVKM. The CDR3 region has the DNA TGTGCCAGCAGTTTGTGGACAGGGGGGAGCAATCAGCCCCAGCATTTT. This codes for CASSLWTGGSNQPQHF.

The V gene is TRBV30, the J gene TRBJ2-7, with D tentatively TRBD1 (5 bases). There are 14 residues in the CDR3. The V end lost 0 bases, the J end lost 5 bases, and 14 bases lay between the germline ends. Germline CDR1 GTSNPN, CDR2 SVGIG (reference sequence). The CDR3 region is CAWSVGQGVHEQYF. The DNA for the CDR3 is TGTGCCTGGAGTGTCGGCCAGGGTGTCCACGAGCAGTACTTC. Combining the CDR3 with reference TRBV30 and TRBJ2-7 gives the whole variable domain SQTIHQWPATLVQPVGSPLSLECTVEGTSNPNLYWYRQAAGRGLQLLFYSVGIGQISSEVPQNLSASRPQDRQFILSSKKLLLSDSGFYLCAWSVGQGVHEQYFGPGTRLTVT.

The V and J genes are TRBV19 and TRBJ1-1; D ambiguous. From germline, CDR1 is LNHDA and CDR2 SQIVND (reference sequence). This CDR3 comprises 15 residues. Trimming removed 7 bases at V and 4 bases at J, with 19 bases between. Written as DNA, the CDR3 is TGTGCCAGTAACAATGGCGGGGTGATGGGCACTGAAGCTTTCTTT. Translated, it gives CASNNGGVMGTEAFF.

The CDR3 region has the DNA TGTGCCAGTAGTACCGGACAGGGGGAGGATACGCAGTATTTT. Translating it yields CASSTGQGEDTQYF. V gene TRBV19 combines with J gene TRBJ2-3; 10 bases are a match to TRBD1. The ends lost 4 bases at V and 6 bases at J; junction bases unmatched: 4. The CDR3 contains 14 residues. Germline V gene data show CDR1 as LNHDA and CDR2 as SQIVND (reference sequence).

This clone has only one observation. The V and J genes are TRBV5-1 and TRBJ2-7; D perhaps matches TRBD1 (6 bases). This CDR3 has 13 amino acids. Germline V gene sequence: CDR1 SGHRS, CDR2 YFSETQ. V lost 1 base and J 4 bases, leaving 9 bases between the germline ends. The CDR3 bases are TGCGCCAGCAGCTTGAAGAGGGGGTACGAGCAGTACTTC. It codes for CASSLKRGYEQYF.

The chain recombines TRBV27 with TRBJ1-1; TRBD1 matches 8 bases. This CDR3 comprises 16 residues. From germline, CDR1 is MNHEY and CDR2 SMNVEV (reference sequence). V shed 9 bases and J 1 base; nucleotides not matched to a gene: 13. CDR3 in DNA: TGTGCCAGAGTACAAGGGCAGGGGGCTGGGAACACTGAAGCTTTCTTT. This encodes CARVQGQGAGNTEAFF.

This clone was observed a single time. The rearrangement joins TRBV6-2 or TRBV6-3 to TRBJ2-7, with a possible D match to TRBD2 (5 bases). This CDR3 has 13 residues. Germline loops: CDR1 MNHEY, CDR2 SVGEGT. Deletions cut 2 bases from V and 3 bases from J, with 8 bases between. Written as DNA, the CDR3 is TGTGCCAGCAGTTACGCTACTAGCTACGAGCAGTACTTC. Residues: CASSYATSYEQYF.

In its sample, this clone was seen a few times. V is TRBV7-3 and J is TRBJ2-2; no definite D call. This CDR3 contains 14 residues. The germline gives CDR1 SGHTA, CDR2 FQGTGA. V shed 1 base and J shed 8 bases, with 11 bases lying between them. In DNA form, the CDR3 reads TGTGCCAGCAGCTTAAATCGAGTCTCTGGGGAGCTGTTTTTT. It encodes CASSLNRVSGELFF.

The V and J genes are TRBV29-1 and TRBJ2-2; D is unresolved. Trimming took off 6 bases at V and 1 base at J, with 9 bases between the two ends. The CDR3 is 13 residues long. Germline V gene lookup returns CDR1 SQVTM and CDR2 ANQGSEA. The CDR3 nucleotides read TGCAGCGTGCAAACAAGGAACACCGGGGAGCTGTTTTTT. Protein product: CSVQTRNTGELFF.

This chain links TRBV27 with TRBJ2-1; TRBD2 aligns across 14 bases. CDR1 MNHEY and CDR2 SMNVEV come from the germline V gene (reference sequence). This CDR3 has 15 amino acids. Trimming at V came to 4 bases and at J to 9 bases, leaving 5 bases not matched to a gene. This CDR3 is CASSSGTSGSTEQFF. The DNA for the CDR3 is TGTGCCAGCAGTTCAGGGACTAGCGGGAGTACTGAGCAGTTCTTC.

The rearrangement links TRBV5-1 to TRBJ2-4, with 7 bases fitting TRBD1. The CDR3 loop spans 16 amino acids. After removal of 3 bases from V and 0 bases from J, the junction contained 6 bases not matched to a gene. The germline gives CDR1 SGHRS, CDR2 YFSETQ. CDR3 DNA: TGCGCCAGCAGCTCCCGACAGGGCCTAGCCAAAAACATTCAGTACTTC. Its protein is CASSSRQGLAKNIQYF. The entire variable domain, with the rest obtained from reference TRBV5-1 and TRBJ2-4, is as follows: KAGVTQTPRYLIKTRGQQVTLSCSPISGHRSVSWYQQTPGQGLQFLFEYFSETQRNKGNFPGRFSGRQFSNSRSEMNVSTLELGDSALYLCASSSRQGLAKNIQYFGAGTRLSVL.

This chain links TRBV3-1 (or the pseudogene TRBV3-2) with TRBJ2-2, with TRBD2 as a possible D gene (5 bases). Trimming stripped 1 base from V and 7 bases from J, with 7 bases between. CDR3 length: 13 residues. Germline V gives CDR1 LGHDT, CDR2 YNNKEL (reference sequence). The CDR3 reads CASSQGGFGELFF. In nucleotides, the CDR3 is TGTGCCAGCAGCCAAGGAGGGTTCGGGGAGCTGTTTTTT.

This chain connects TRBV3-1 (or the pseudogene TRBV3-2) to TRBJ2-5, with 13 positions matching TRBD2. The CDR3 extends over 17 amino acids. The junction had 9 bases not matched to a gene; V was cut back by 1 base and J by 7 bases. Germline CDR1 and CDR2: LGHDT and YNNKEL (reference sequence). CDR3 DNA: TGTGCCAGCAGCCAAGGGGGGGGTTGGACTAGCGGGAGGACCCAGTACTTC. Translated: CASSQGGGWTSGRTQYF.

The chain has TRBV18 and TRBJ1-1; D might be TRBD1 (5 bases). This CDR3 has 14 amino acids. Trimming cost V 4 bases and J 1 base, with 10 bases left between them. CDR1 is KGHSH and CDR2 is LQKENI in the germline V gene. The CDR3 is CASSRVGGNTEAFF. The CDR3 DNA reads as TGTGCCAGCTCACGAGTCGGGGGGAACACTGAAGCTTTCTTT.

As concerns this clone: The sample carries other DNA sequences with the same CDR3. The chain couples TRBV6-5 to TRBJ2-7; 7 bases are a match to TRBD1. Germline V gene sequence: CDR1 MNHEY, CDR2 SVGAGI. J was trimmed by 6 bases and V by 5 bases; bases with no gene match: 4. The CDR3 extends over 12 amino acids. The CDR3 is CASSRTGGEQYF. The CDR3, as DNA: TGTGCCAGCAGTAGGACAGGCGGCGAGCAGTACTTC.

The chain carries TRBV9 and TRBJ2-1, with TRBD2 identical over 11 bases. The J segment lost 7 bases and the V segment lost 0 bases, leaving 9 bases of the junction unmatched. CDR1 is SGDLS, CDR2 YYNGEE, per germline. This CDR3 is built from 17 residues. The CDR3 loop is CASSVEYWTSGWNEQFF. As DNA, the CDR3 is TGTGCCAGCAGCGTAGAGTACTGGACTAGCGGGTGGAATGAGCAGTTCTTC. The entire variable domain, with the rest obtained from reference TRBV9 and TRBJ2-1, is as follows: DSGVTQTPKHLITATGQRVTLRCSPRSGDLSVYWYQQSLDQGLQFLIQYYNGEERAKGNILERFSAQQFPDLHSELNLSSLELGDSALYFCASSVEYWTSGWNEQFFGPGTRLTVL.

The chain uses TRBV19 and TRBJ1-1, with TRBD1 identical over 10 bases. V lost 6 bases, J lost 4 bases, and 8 bases stayed unmatched. In germline, CDR1 is LNHDA, CDR2 SQIVND (reference sequence). This CDR3 comprises 15 residues. This chain's CDR3 is CASSPEDRGFTEAFF. In DNA, the CDR3 is TGTGCCAGTAGCCCAGAGGACAGGGGGTTCACTGAAGCTTTCTTT. Full variable domain (missing parts from reference TRBV19 and TRBJ1-1): DGGITQSPKYLFRKEGQNVTLSCEQNLNHDAMYWYRQDPGQGLRLIYYSQIVNDFQKGDIAEGYSVSREKKESFPLTVTSAQKNPTAFYLCASSPEDRGFTEAFFGQGTRLTVV.